This T cell receptor (beta chain) derives from a study of CD8+CD57+ T cells in acquired aplastic anemia. General study results and limits: Between patients and controls, about 31 CD8+ CDR3 sequences were found in common.

In germline, CDR1 is SNHLY, CDR2 FYNNEI. This CDR3 comprises 13 residues. V dropped 8 bases and J dropped 7; count of bases not matched to a gene: 4. The use of genomic DNA as template underpinned the TCR beta VDJ and CDR3 profiling. TCRdb re-called the reads with MiXCR, one entry per CDR3 protein. Of around 64,000 distinct CDR3 sequences detected, 45% to 70% appear once; the ten largest clones hold under 3%. Worth noting for this clonotype: Its target is unknown.

The sample consisted of sorted CD4+, CD8+, or CD8+CD57+ T cells (not recorded which) from PBMCs. The clonotype originates from a human donor in good health, serving as a control. The chain joins TRBV2 to TRBJ1-4, with TRBD1 identical over 10 bases. CDR3 in DNA: TGTGCCAGCGGCCGGGACAGGGGTGAAAAACTGTTTTTT. It codes for CASGRDRGEKLFF.